The rows below give T cell receptor beta chains drawn from one sample of a study of blood T cell repertoires in COVID-19. Sequencing was performed with immunoSEQ multiplex PCR; in TCRdb, only in-frame clones are kept and a portion is missing. The data hold around 480,000 clones, with around 87% observed a single time. Sequenced: PBMCs or T cells enriched from blood (not recorded which). The source of these receptors is a young woman who had recovered from COVID-19. Each CDR3 is given with its conserved first and last residue. D genes are given only for firm matches. Clone size is not always given. Where it is, it says once, few, many or a class for expanded clones.

J gene,D gene,CDR3 length,clone size,V gene,CDR3 DNA,CDR3 protein
TRBJ1-1,.,14,.,TRBV9,TGTGCCAGCAGCGTAGAACCCCAAGGGTCGGGGACTTTCTTT,CASSVEPQGSGTFF
TRBJ2-1,.,18,.,TRBV19,TGTGCCAGTAGTATCCAATCTTTAATAAGGGGGACGAAGGATGAGCAGTTCTTC,CASSIQSLIRGTKDEQFF
TRBJ1-1,.,14,.,TRBV5-1,TGCGCCAGCAGCTTGGTGGTCGGGAACACTGAAGCTTTCTTT,CASSLVVGNTEAFF
TRBJ2-2,TRBD2,14,once,TRBV5-1,TGCGCCAGCACGGGGAGGGATAACACCGGGGAGCTGTTTTTT,CASTGRDNTGELFF
TRBJ1-2,TRBD1,15,.,TRBV5-1,TGCGCCAGCAGCTTGGGACAGGGGGCGAACTATGGCTACACCTTC,CASSLGQGANYGYTF
TRBJ1-2,.,14,.,TRBV5-1,TGCGCCAGCAGCTGGGAGGGACCCGTCTATGGCTACACCTTC,CASSWEGPVYGYTF
TRBJ1-2,.,15,once,TRBV28,TGTGCCAGTAGCCCGCCCCGTACCGGGGGCTATGGCTACACCTTC,CASSPPRTGGYGYTF
TRBJ1-5,TRBD1,15,.,TRBV2,TGTGCCAGCACCGAACGGACAGGGGAGGGGCAGCCCCAGCATTTT,CASTERTGEGQPQHF
TRBJ2-1,.,12,.,TRBV9,TGTGCCAGCAGCCAGGATTATGGTGAGCAGTTCTTC,CASSQDYGEQFF
TRBJ2-3,TRBD2,18,.,TRBV7-9,TGTGCCAGCAGCTCGCCTAGCGGGGGGAGGCGGGTCACAGATACGCAGTATTTT,CASSSPSGGRRVTDTQYF
TRBJ2-3,.,12,.,TRBV7-9,TGTGCCAGCAGCTTATACACAGATACGCAGTATTTT,CASSLYTDTQYF
TRBJ1-1,.,14,.,TRBV7-8,TGTGCCAGCAGCTTAACACAGGGTTACACTGAAGCTTTCTTT,CASSLTQGYTEAFF
TRBJ2-2,.,17,once,TRBV5-1,TGCGCCAGCAGCCCTGAGGGAAGTAACGCGAACACCGGGGAGCTGTTTTTT,CASSPEGSNANTGELFF
TRBJ2-1,.,16,.,TRBV9,TGTGCCAGCAGCGTAGCAGGGGACGGCTCCTACAATGAGCAGTTCTTC,CASSVAGDGSYNEQFF
TRBJ1-1,.,16,.,TRBV6-5,TGTGCCAGCAGTTACGATTCCACAAAGGGGGACACTGAAGCTTTCTTT,CASSYDSTKGDTEAFF
TRBJ1-2,.,13,few,TRBV7-9,TGTGCCAGCAGCACAAACTTAGGACAGGGCTACACCTTC,CASSTNLGQGYTF
TRBJ1-5,.,13,.,TRBV24-1,TGTGCCACGGCGGGCAGTGGCAATCAGCCCCAGCATTTT,CATAGSGNQPQHF
TRBJ1-2,.,15,.,TRBV6-1,TGTGCCAGCAGTGAAGCGCTGGGGCAGTTCTATGGCTACACCTTC,CASSEALGQFYGYTF
TRBJ1-1,.,13,.,TRBV5-1,TGCGCCAGCCGGGAGGGATGGAACACTGAAGCTTTCTTT,CASREGWNTEAFF
TRBJ2-3,.,15,.,TRBV10-2,TGCGCCAACCAAGGACGAGACAGCCTCACAGATACGCAGTATTTT,CANQGRDSLTDTQYF
TRBJ1-2,.,13,.,TRBV7-9,TGTGCCAGCAGCTTAGAAGCAGGTTCAAGCTACACCTTC,CASSLEAGSSYTF
TRBJ1-6,.,14,.,TRBV10-2,TGCGCCAGCAGTGAGTCAGGGGTTGAATCACCCCTCCACTTT,CASSESGVESPLHF
TRBJ1-1,TRBD1,13,.,TRBV6-2/TRBV6-3,TGTGCCAGCAGTTACTCGACAGGGAGTGAAGCTTTCTTT,CASSYSTGSEAFF
TRBJ2-3,TRBD2,15,.,TRBV25-1,TGTGCCAGCAGTGATTTAGCGGGGAGCACAGATACGCAGTATTTT,CASSDLAGSTDTQYF
TRBJ1-5,.,15,.,TRBV4-1,TGCGCCAGCAGCCAAGATCCTAGTCCTAATCAGCCCCAGCATTTT,CASSQDPSPNQPQHF
TRBJ2-7,.,17,few,TRBV5-6,TGTGCCAGCAGCTCCAGGGCGGCCGCCACCTCATACTACGAGCAGTACTTC,CASSSRAAATSYYEQYF
TRBJ1-3,.,17,.,TRBV10-3,TGTGCCATCAGTGAGCTCCCCCGGGGGGGCTCTGGAAACACCATATATTTT,CAISELPRGGSGNTIYF
TRBJ1-6,.,16,few,TRBV19,TGTGCCAGTAGTATAGCGACAGGATTGGAAAATTCACCCCTCCACTTT,CASSIATGLENSPLHF
TRBJ1-4,TRBD1,15,.,TRBV9,TGTGCCAGCAGCGTTTCGGGACAGCTGAATGAAAAACTGTTTTTT,CASSVSGQLNEKLFF
TRBJ1-2,TRBD1,14,.,TRBV7-9,TGTGCCAGCAGCTTAGGGGGACAGGATTATGGCTACACCTTC,CASSLGGQDYGYTF